This TCR beta chain was observed in a study of T cell responses to AZD1222 COVID-19 vaccine. Study-wide findings and caveats: Along spike, vaccine-associated CD4 TCRs were found throughout, with dominance at 160-218 and 743-854. The breadth and depth of Spike-specific TCRs increased once two AZD1222 doses had been given. Repertoire sampling was restricted to post-peak T cell response timepoints. White British people made up most donors, females outnumbered males, and clonal diversity was possibly underestimated.

On this clone itself: Its antigen is as yet unknown.

CDR1 and CDR2 (germline): MGHRA, YSYEKL. V was clipped by 0 bases and J by 1 base, with 7 bases between them. The CDR3 has 15 amino acids. Only in-frame clones appear in the TCRdb table, and some are missing; sequencing was by immunoSEQ multiplex PCR. The sample records 150,000 to 200,000 clones, more than 85% being singletons. The chain joins TRBV4-1 to TRBJ2-1, with D unresolved. The sequencing here drew on peripheral blood, taken on day 0 of AZD1222 vaccination. The clonotype originates from an adult in good health. CDR3 DNA: TGCGCCAGCAGCCAAGATGCCCTATCCTACAATGAGCAGTTCTTC. Protein sequence: CASSQDALSYNEQFF.